This T cell receptor beta chain was captured in a study of T cell responses to AZD1222 COVID-19 vaccine. Libraries were prepared by immunoSEQ multiplex PCR; TCRdb keeps only in-frame clonotypes and omits some of them. The sample holds fewer than 200,000 clones, around 92% seen once. There are 16 residues in the CDR3. The V gene end was trimmed by 3 bases and the J gene end by 3 bases; junction bases not matched to a gene: 9. Germline V gene data show CDR1 as SGHDN and CDR2 as FVKESK. The sequencing here drew on peripheral blood, taken on day 0 of AZD1222 vaccination. This sequence joins TRBV14 and TRBJ1-1, with 8 positions matching TRBD1. The sequence was collected from an adult in good health. The CDR3 nucleotides read TGTGCCAGCAGCCACCGACAGGGGATAGGGGACACTGAAGCTTTCTTT. It translates to CASSHRQGIGDTEAFF. Looking up the rest from reference TRBV14 and TRBJ1-1 gives the full variable domain: EAGVTQFPSHSVIEKGQTVTLRCDPISGHDNLYWYRRVMGKEIKFLLHFVKESKQDESGMPNNRFLAERTGGTYSTLKVQPAELEDSGVYFCASSHRQGIGDTEAFFGQGTRLTVV.